This TCR beta chain stems from a study of cytomegalovirus exposure and HLA in healthy donors. Overall study context: The same platform was used for the roughly 130 validation repertoires and the 600 to 850 first-cohort repertoires, a later analysis reported.

The CDR3 consists of 12 residues. CDR1 and CDR2 (germline): SGHTS, YDEGEE. Trimming removed 2 bases from V and 6 bases from J, with 9 bases in between. Using immunoSEQ multiplex PCR, the repertoire was profiled, and TCRdb retains in-frame clones only, with some absent. The sample contains some 130,000 clones, about 91% of which appear only once. Overall study findings and caveats: Clusters of TCRs from the first cohort tended to co-occur in the approximately 130 validation repertoires (as a later analysis found).

A word on this clone: No antigen is known for it.

The chain recombines TRBV5-8 with TRBJ2-7; possible D gene TRBD1, 6 bases. Input material: PBMCs. The sequence derives from a young woman in good health and CMV-seronegative. The CDR3 DNA reads as TGTGCCAGCAGCTTAACAGGGCCCGAGCAGTACTTC. Amino acids: CASSLTGPEQYF.